This T cell receptor beta chain was obtained from a study of blood T cell repertoires in COVID-19. Study-wide context: Collection of acute and convalescent COVID-19 samples took place in the United States, Italy and Spain.

The V end lost 8 bases, the J end lost 2 bases, and 12 bases lay between the germline ends. Germline V gives CDR1 WSHSY, CDR2 SAAADI. The CDR3 has 13 amino acids. Seattle participants joined during active infection and were tracked over time. In the original workflow: Using reference gene primer amplification, nucleated cell counts were estimated. Clones were read by immunoSEQ multiplex PCR, and TCRdb kept only the in-frame ones, dropping some. V and J calls and clone size are copied from that table; D and trimming were computed from the DNA. The sample yields about 120,000 clones, more than 90% seen once. This clone has more than one count but fewer than ten.

The source is a man between 60 and 70 years old with COVID-19, enrolled during active disease. The sample was peripheral blood. The V call is TRBV10-2, the J call TRBJ1-1; possibly TRBD1 for D (5 bases). CDR3 sequence reads: CASLQGLNTEAFF. The DNA of the CDR3 is TGCGCCAGCCTCCAGGGTCTCAACACTGAAGCTTTCTTT.